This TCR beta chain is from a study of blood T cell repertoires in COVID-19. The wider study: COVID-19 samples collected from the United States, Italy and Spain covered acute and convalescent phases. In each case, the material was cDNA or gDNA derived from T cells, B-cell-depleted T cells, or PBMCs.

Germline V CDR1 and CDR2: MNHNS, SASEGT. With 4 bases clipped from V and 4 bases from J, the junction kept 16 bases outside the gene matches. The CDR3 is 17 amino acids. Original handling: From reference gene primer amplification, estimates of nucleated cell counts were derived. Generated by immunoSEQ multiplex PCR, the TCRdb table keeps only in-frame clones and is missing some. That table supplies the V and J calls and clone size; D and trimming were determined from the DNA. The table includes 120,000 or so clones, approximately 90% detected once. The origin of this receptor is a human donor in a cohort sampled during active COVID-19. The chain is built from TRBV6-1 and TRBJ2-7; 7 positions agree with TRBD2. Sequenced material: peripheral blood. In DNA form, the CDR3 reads TGTGCCAGCAGTGCAACGCTGAGGGGAGGGATGTCATACGAGCAGTACTTC. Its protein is CASSATLRGGMSYEQYF.